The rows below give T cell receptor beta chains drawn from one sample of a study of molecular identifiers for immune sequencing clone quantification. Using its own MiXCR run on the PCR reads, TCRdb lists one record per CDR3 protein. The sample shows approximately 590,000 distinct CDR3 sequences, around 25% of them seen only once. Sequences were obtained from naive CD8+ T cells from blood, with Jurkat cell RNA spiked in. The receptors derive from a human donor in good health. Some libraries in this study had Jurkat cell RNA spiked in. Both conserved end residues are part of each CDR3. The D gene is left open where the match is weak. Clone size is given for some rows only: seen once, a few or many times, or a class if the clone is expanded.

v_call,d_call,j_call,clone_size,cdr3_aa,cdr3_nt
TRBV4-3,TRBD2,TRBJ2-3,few,CASTATLAGFTDTQYF,TGCGCCAGCACCGCCACGCTAGCGGGCTTCACAGATACGCAGTATTTT
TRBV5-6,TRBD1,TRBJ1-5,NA,CASSLVGGEDRESNQPQHF,TGTGCCAGCAGCTTGGTGGGAGGGGAAGACAGGGAAAGCAATCAGCCCCAGCATTTT
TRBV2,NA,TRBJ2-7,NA,CASSKPGDTYEQYF,TGTGCCAGCAGCAAACCAGGGGATACCTACGAGCAGTACTTC
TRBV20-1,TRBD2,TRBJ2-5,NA,CSARETSGGCFSETQYF,TGCAGTGCTAGAGAGACTAGCGGGGGGTGTTTTTCTGAGACCCAGTACTTC
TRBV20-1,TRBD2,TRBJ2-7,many,CSASSLATTYEQYF,TGCAGTGCTAGCTCACTAGCGACTACCTACGAGCAGTACTTC
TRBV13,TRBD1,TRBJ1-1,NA,CASSFRDRVSEAFF,TGTGCCAGCAGCTTCCGGGACAGGGTATCTGAAGCTTTCTTT
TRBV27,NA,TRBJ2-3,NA,CASSCRPTDTQYF,TGTGCCAGCAGTTGCAGGCCCACAGATACGCAGTATTTT
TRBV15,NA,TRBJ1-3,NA,CATSTAETGNTIYF,TGTGCCACCAGCACGGCGGAAACTGGAAACACCATATATTTT
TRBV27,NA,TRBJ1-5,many,CASSEINQPQHF,TGTGCCAGCAGTGAGATAAATCAGCCCCAGCATTTT
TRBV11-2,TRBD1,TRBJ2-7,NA,CASSLFGTGEYEPSF,TGTGCCAGCAGCTTATTTGGGACAGGGGAGTACGAGCCGTCCTTC
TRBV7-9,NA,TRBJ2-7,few,CASSIVAREQYF,TGTGCCAGCAGCATAGTAGCGCGCGAGCAGTACTTC
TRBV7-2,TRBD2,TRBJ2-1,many,CASSSSAGATNEQFF,TGTGCCAGCAGCTCCTCAGCGGGAGCTACGAATGAGCAGTTCTTC
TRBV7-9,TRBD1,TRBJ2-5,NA,CASSLMVTGEETQYF,TGTGCCAGCAGCCTAATGGTGACAGGGGAGGAGACCCAGTACTTC
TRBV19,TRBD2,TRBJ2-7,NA,CASSKNLRDYTYEQYF,TGTGCCAGTAGTAAGAACCTCCGGGACTACACCTACGAGCAGTACTTC
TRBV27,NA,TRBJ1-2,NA,CASSLLINSPYGYTF,TGTGCCAGCAGTTTACTGATCAACTCCCCCTATGGCTACACCTTC
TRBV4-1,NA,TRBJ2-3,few,CASSQDPDLGRDTQYF,TGCGCCAGCAGCCAAGATCCCGACTTAGGCCGGGATACGCAGTATTTT
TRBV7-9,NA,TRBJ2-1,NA,CASSLVAASYNEQFF,TGTGCCAGCAGCTTAGTGGCGGCTTCCTACAATGAGCAGTTCTTC
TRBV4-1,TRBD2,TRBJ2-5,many,CASSQYSGGEETQYF,TGCGCCAGCAGCCAGTATAGCGGGGGAGAAGAGACCCAGTACTTC
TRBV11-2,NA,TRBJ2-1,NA,CASSSPREGFNEQFF,TGTGCCAGCAGCTCCCCTCGAGAGGGGTTCAATGAGCAGTTCTTC
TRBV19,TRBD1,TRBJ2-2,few,CASTGQTNTGELFF,TGTGCCAGTACGGGACAGACCAACACCGGGGAGCTGTTTTTT
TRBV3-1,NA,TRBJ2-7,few,CASSYRGGLEQYF,TGTGCCAGCAGTTACAGGGGAGGTCTCGAGCAGTACTTC
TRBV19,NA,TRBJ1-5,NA,CASSPGLSNQPQHF,TGTGCCAGTAGTCCGGGTCTTAGCAATCAGCCCCAGCATTTT
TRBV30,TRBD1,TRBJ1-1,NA,CASQGATTEAFF,TGTGCCTCCCAGGGGGCGACCACTGAAGCTTTCTTT
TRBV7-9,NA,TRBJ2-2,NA,CASSFPGNTGELFF,TGTGCCAGCAGCTTCCCGGGGAACACCGGGGAGCTGTTTTTT